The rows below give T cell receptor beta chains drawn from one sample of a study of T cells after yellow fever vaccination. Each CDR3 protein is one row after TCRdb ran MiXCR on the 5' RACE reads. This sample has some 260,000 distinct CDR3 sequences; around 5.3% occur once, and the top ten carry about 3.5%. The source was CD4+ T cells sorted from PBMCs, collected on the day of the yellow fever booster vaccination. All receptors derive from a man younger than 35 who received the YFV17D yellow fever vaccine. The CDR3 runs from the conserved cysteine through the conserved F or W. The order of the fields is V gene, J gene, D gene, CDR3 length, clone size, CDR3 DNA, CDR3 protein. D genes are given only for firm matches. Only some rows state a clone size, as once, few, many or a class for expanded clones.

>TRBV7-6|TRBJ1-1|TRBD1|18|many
TGTGCCAGCAGCTACCGACCCGGGACAGGGTGGGAAATGACTGAAGCTTTCTTT
CASSYRPGTGWEMTEAFF
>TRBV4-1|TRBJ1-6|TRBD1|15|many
TGCGCCAGCAGCCAAGAGGGACAGGGTAATTCACCCCTCCACTTT
CASSQEGQGNSPLHF
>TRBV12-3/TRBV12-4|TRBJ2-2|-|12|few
TGTGCCACTCAAGTCCTGGCCGGGGAGCTGTTTTTT
CATQVLAGELFF
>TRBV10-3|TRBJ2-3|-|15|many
TGTGCCATCAGGCCCTACAGTCCCTCCGCAGATACGCAGTATTTT
CAIRPYSPSADTQYF
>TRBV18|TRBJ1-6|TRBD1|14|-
TGTGCCAGCTCACCTACAGGGGAGGGTTCACCCCTCCACTTT
CASSPTGEGSPLHF
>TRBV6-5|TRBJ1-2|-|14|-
TGTGCCAGCAGTTATGCGGCGGGGAACTATGGCTACACCTTC
CASSYAAGNYGYTF
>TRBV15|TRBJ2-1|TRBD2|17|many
TGTGCCACCAGCGGCGGACTAGCGGGGAGATCCAATAGCGAGCAGTTCTTC
CATSGGLAGRSNSEQFF
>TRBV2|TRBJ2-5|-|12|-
TGTGCCAGCAGTGAAATCCGGCACCCCGGTTACTTC
CASSEIRHPGYF
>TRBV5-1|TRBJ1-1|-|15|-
TGCGCCAGCAGGGAGATCACAGGGCAGAACACTGAAGCTTTCTTT
CASREITGQNTEAFF
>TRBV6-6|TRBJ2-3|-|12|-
TGTGCCAGCAGACCCCACACAGATACGCAGTATTTT
CASRPHTDTQYF
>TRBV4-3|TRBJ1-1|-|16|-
TGCGCCAGCAGCCAAGAGGTCATGCAGGTGAACACTGAAGCTTTCTTT
CASSQEVMQVNTEAFF
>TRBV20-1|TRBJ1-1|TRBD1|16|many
TGCAGTGCTAGAGCTCCTGGACAGGGAATGAACACTGAAGCTTTCTTT
CSARAPGQGMNTEAFF
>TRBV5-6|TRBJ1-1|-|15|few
TGTGCCAGCAGCTTGGTCTCTCGGGGAAGGACTGAAGCTTTCTTT
CASSLVSRGRTEAFF
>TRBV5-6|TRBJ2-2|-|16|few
TGTGCCAGCAGCCCCGACCCAGGGGTAATTCCCGGGGAGCTGTTTTTT
CASSPDPGVIPGELFF
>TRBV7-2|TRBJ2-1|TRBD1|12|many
TGTGCCAGCAGCTTCGACAGGGGGTCGCAGTTCTTC
CASSFDRGSQFF
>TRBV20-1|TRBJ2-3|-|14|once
TGCAGTGCTAGAGATAGTCGTTTGCCTAGGACGCAGTATTTT
CSARDSRLPRTQYF
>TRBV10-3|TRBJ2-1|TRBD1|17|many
TGTGCCATCAGTGAGTCTCTGGGACAGGGCGTATACAATGAGCAGTTCTTC
CAISESLGQGVYNEQFF
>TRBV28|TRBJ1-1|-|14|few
TGTGCCAGCAGTTTTACCTGGCGGAACACTGAAGCTTTCTTT
CASSFTWRNTEAFF
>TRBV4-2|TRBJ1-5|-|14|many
TGTGCCAGCAGCCCGCGCGTGTGGGTTCAGCCCCAGCATTTT
CASSPRVWVQPQHF
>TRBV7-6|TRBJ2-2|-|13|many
TGTGCCAGCAGCCACCGGGAGACCGGGGAGCTGTTTTTT
CASSHRETGELFF
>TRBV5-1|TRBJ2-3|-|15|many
TGCGCCAGCAGCCAGACCGGGGACATCACAGATACGCAGTATTTT
CASSQTGDITDTQYF
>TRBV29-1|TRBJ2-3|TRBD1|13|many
TGCAGCGGACAGGGGGCTGGCACAGATACGCAGTATTTT
CSGQGAGTDTQYF
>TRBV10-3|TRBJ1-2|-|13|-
TGTGCCATCACCGCACAGGGAACCTATGGCTACACCTTC
CAITAQGTYGYTF